Detailed here is one T cell receptor (beta chain). This CDR3 is 16 amino acids long. CDR1 and CDR2 from the germline V gene are KGHSH and LQKENI. V was clipped by 3 bases and J by 4 bases, with 19 bases between them. The data belong to a study of blood T cell repertoires in COVID-19. Assay used: immunoSEQ multiplex PCR; TCRdb lists only in-frame clones, some missing. Here the sample spans 200,000 to 250,000 clones, around 84% being singletons. The receptor was isolated from a middle-aged man with COVID-19, enrolled during active disease. The sequenced sample consisted of peripheral blood. This sequence joins TRBV18 and TRBJ2-7; a weak D match, TRBD2 (6 bases). The DNA for the CDR3 is TGTGCCAGCTCACCCCGGGCCCCGTCGGGGGTATACGAGCAGTACTTC. Protein sequence: CASSPRAPSGVYEQYF.